One T cell receptor beta chain is described in this entry. Profiled with immunoSEQ multiplex PCR; TCRdb holds only in-frame clones, not every one. Here the sample spans 270,000 or so clones, 82% being singletons. The V segment lost 8 bases and the J segment 2 bases; nucleotides outside the gene matches: 10. Germline V lookup: CDR1 SNHLY, CDR2 FYNNEI. This CDR3 has 15 residues. The data stem from a study of blood T cell repertoires in COVID-19. The wider study: PBMCs, B-cell-depleted T cells, or T cells provided the cDNA or gDNA that made up the material.

V and J are TRBV2 and TRBJ1-1, with 8 bases aligning to TRBD1. Sequencing was carried out using peripheral blood. This clonotype originated in a woman under 30 with acute or convalescent COVID-19. This CDR3 reads CASPGQGEKNTEAFF. DNA for the CDR3: TGTGCCAGCCCCGGACAGGGCGAAAAAAACACTGAAGCTTTCTTT.